This T cell receptor (beta chain) came from a study of tumour-infiltrating T cells in Burkitt lymphoma. Study as a whole: Survival, overall and progression-free, tracked with productive clonality.

V was pared by 1 base and J by 3 bases, with 12 bases between. CDR1 is LNHDA, CDR2 SQIVND, per germline (reference sequence). The CDR3 length is 15 residues. Sequencing used immunoSEQ multiplex PCR; TCRdb keeps in-frame clones, though not all of them. The sample comprises about 14,000 clones, about 75% of which are singletons, and roughly 6.6% rests with the top ten. The sequenced material came from tumor tissue. The chain joins TRBV19 to TRBJ1-2, with a tentative D call TRBD1 (6 bases). The clonotype originates from a human donor with diffuse large B-cell lymphoma. In DNA, the CDR3 is TGTGCCAGTAGTATAGCGGGGGGCTGGTACTATGGCTACACCTTC. The encoded protein is CASSIAGGWYYGYTF. Complete variable domain (other parts from reference TRBV19 and TRBJ1-2): DGGITQSPKYLFRKEGQNVTLSCEQNLNHDAMYWYRQDPGQGLRLIYYSQIVNDFQKGDIAEGYSVSREKKESFPLTVTSAQKNPTAFYLCASSIAGGWYYGYTFGSGTRLTVV.